The sequence of this TCR beta chain was determined in a study of shared clonotypes between healthy human individuals (dated by TCRdb to the early 2020s). Some background on the complete study: The cohort comprised two women and a few men aged 18 to 49 years. Blood TCR repertoires of about five healthy adults were deeply sequenced to estimate repertoire size and the extent of clonotype sharing between individuals. For each donor, CD4 naive and CD4 memory were each run on three plates, CD8 naive on two plates, and CD8 memory on one plate. Different laboratories and diverse techniques were used to prepare libraries and sequence TCR repertoires, to increase sequencing depth and limit assay-specific biases. Between about 0.8 and 9.5 billion PBMCs per donor were obtained by leukapheresis.

This clone was found a few times. Its specific antigen is unknown. No clone much larger than this one lies a single base away; base qualities are absent. CDR1 is given as ENHRY and CDR2 as SYGVKD, both from the germline V gene. Trimming at the junction amounts to 2 bases on V and 4 bases on J, and the germline ends lie 14 bases apart. Taken from cysteine to phenylalanine, the CDR3 has 15 residues. Here the CDR3 DNA is all that survives: 45 bases in frame from base 1. Findings and caveats that apply to the study as a whole: Because the study included only a small number of donors, the genetic and exposure-history diversity represented was limited. Naive subsets generally had larger estimated clonotype richness than memory subsets. Pairwise subsampling led to the expectation that sequencing depth would affect the degree of clonotype sharing among donors. Sampling was limited to blood, and TCR repertoires in tissue likely differ from TCR repertoires in blood. Even with the large sequencing depth, rarefaction of the sorted-subset datasets indicated that sequencing was incomplete. When a few donors were compared, the shared fraction of clonotypes was about 5.4% for naive CD4, about 4% for naive CD8, 2.3% for memory CD4, and 0.4% for memory CD8. Compared with non-shared clonotypes, clonotypes shared by all four sorted-subset donors had higher generation probabilities.

Donors were healthy HIV-negative adults with no recently reported acute infections or vaccinations. All donors were Caucasian adults living in Nashville, Tennessee, USA. CD4+ T cells were enriched by magnetic negative selection; naive cells were then positively selected on CD45RA, and the negative fraction formed the memory subset. After blood collection by leukapheresis, PBMCs were isolated using Ficoll-Histopaque density gradient centrifugation and then cryopreserved in the vapor phase of liquid nitrogen. Analytical flow cytometry was used to check the purity and quantity of each magnetically sorted T cell population. Genomic DNA was isolated from each sorted fraction and quantified by UV absorbance on a Nanodrop 2000c. TCR CDR3 regions were amplified from genomic DNA by multiplex PCR using the deep immunoSEQ assay. For each cell subset, the extracted genomic DNA was distributed evenly across all wells of several immunoSEQ 96-well plates, and each plate served as one replicate. For sorted subsets, 200 to 250 ng genomic DNA, equal to approximately 30,000 T cell genomes, was loaded into each replicate PCR. Purified libraries were measured with a Qubit 3.0 fluorometer, size-checked on a Bioanalyzer 2100, and measured again with the KAPA Library Quantification kit. Every immunoSEQ 96-well plate was sequenced on a separate single-read 150-cycle Illumina NextSeq 550 flow cell. The original methods were these. Because the immunoSEQ output included only junctional sequences and no quality scores, the filtering could not be the same as the filtering used for full-length reads. To assign V/J genes and CDR3, sequences were annotated using PyIR, a Python wrapper for IgBLAST v1.9, with IMGT germline references. Reads were removed for weak V/J assignments (E-value above 1e-6), missing CDR3, stop codons, out-of-frame junctions, or ambiguous translated residues. V3J clonotypes were defined as sequences sharing the same inferred V gene, J gene, and CDR3 amino acid sequence. The percentage overlap between two repertoires was calculated by dividing the number of shared unique clonotypes by the size of the smaller repertoire. Repertoire richness was assessed with RTK rarefaction, the Chao1 estimator, and Recon v2.1 estimates of unobserved clonotypes. Generation probabilities for all TCRbeta clonotypes obtained by the gDNA method from a few donors were computed using OLGA. What TCRdb holds here is the immuneACCESS table cut down to in-frame rearrangements. Part of the clones is not present; checked against another copy, under half of the missing clones reflect an unresolved V gene, and the others are unexplained. That table furnishes V, J and clone size, whereas the DNA furnished D and trimming. The sample records approximately 2.5 million clones, roughly 93% of which are singletons. Around 0.4% of the sample rests with the top ten.

The sequence was obtained from a man aged 18 to 35 in good health. Some clones in this sample may be carry-over from other donors' samples. The V and J segments used are TRBV10-3 and TRBJ1-1; the D gene assignment is ambiguous. The sequenced sample consisted of naive CD4+ T cells from PBMCs. The sample's cell subset or site label is to be understood as: CD45RA+ positively selected. The encoded CDR3 is CAISEIGPEVTEAFF. DNA sequence: TGTGCCATCAGTGAGATAGGCCCGGAGGTCACTGAAGCTTTCTTT.